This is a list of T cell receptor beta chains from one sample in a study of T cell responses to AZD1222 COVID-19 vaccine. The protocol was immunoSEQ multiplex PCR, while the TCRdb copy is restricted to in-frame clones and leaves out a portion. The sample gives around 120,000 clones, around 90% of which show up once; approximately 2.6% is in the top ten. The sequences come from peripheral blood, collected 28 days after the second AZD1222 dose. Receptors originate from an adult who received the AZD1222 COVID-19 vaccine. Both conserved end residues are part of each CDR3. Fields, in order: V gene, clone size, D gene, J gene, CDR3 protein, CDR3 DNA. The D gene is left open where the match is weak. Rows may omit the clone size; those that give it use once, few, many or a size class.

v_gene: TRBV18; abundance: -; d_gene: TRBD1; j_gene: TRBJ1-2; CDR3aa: CASSPTGDFSGYTF; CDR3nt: TGTGCCAGCTCACCCACAGGGGACTTTAGTGGCTACACCTTC
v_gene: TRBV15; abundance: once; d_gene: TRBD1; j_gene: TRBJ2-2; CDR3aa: CATSSPGQGIPGELFF; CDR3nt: TGTGCCACCAGCAGCCCGGGACAGGGGATCCCCGGGGAGCTGTTTTTT
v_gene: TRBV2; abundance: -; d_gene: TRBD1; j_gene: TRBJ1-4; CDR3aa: CASTGQGAREKLFF; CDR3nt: TGTGCCAGCACCGGACAGGGGGCGCGTGAAAAACTGTTTTTT
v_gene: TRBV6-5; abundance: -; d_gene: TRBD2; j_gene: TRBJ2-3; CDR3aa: CATRRPGGAADTQYF; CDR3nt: TGTGCCACCAGAAGACCCGGGGGGGCCGCAGATACGCAGTATTTT
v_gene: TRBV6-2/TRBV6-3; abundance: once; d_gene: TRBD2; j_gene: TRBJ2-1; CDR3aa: CASSYTSLSGGSYNEQFF; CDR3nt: TGTGCCAGCAGTTACACATCTCTGAGCGGGGGCTCCTACAATGAGCAGTTCTTC
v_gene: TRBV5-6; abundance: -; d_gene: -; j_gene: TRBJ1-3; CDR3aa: CASSLGRRVWGNTIYF; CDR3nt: TGTGCCAGCAGCTTGGGTCGCCGGGTGTGGGGAAACACCATATATTTT
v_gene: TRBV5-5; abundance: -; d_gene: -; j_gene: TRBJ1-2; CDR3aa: CASSGGSGYTF; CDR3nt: TGTGCCAGCTCGGGGGGCAGTGGCTACACCTTC
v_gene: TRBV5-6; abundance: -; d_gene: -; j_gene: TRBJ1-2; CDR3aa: CASSPRDSSFHGYTF; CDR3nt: TGTGCCAGCAGCCCCAGAGACAGCTCGTTCCATGGCTACACCTTC
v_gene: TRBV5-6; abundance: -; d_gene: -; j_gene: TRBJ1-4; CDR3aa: CASSPGASNEKLFF; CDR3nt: TGTGCCAGCAGCCCGGGGGCATCTAATGAAAAACTGTTTTTT
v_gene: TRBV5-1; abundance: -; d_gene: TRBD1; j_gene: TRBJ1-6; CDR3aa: CASSLSIPGQGANSPLHF; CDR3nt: TGCGCCAGCAGCTTGTCAATCCCGGGACAGGGGGCAAATTCACCCCTCCACTTT
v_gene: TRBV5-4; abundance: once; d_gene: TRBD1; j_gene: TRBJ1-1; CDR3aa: CASSLYGTVNTEAFF; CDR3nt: TGTGCCAGCAGCTTATACGGGACAGTGAACACTGAAGCTTTCTTT
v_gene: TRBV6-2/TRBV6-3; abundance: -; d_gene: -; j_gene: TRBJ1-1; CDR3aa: CASSWVRDTEAFF; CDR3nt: TGTGCCAGCAGTTGGGTCAGGGACACTGAAGCTTTCTTT
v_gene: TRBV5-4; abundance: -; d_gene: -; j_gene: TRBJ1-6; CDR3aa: CASSLARGDSPLHF; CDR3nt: TGTGCCAGCAGCTTGGCGCGTGGGGATTCACCCCTCCACTTT
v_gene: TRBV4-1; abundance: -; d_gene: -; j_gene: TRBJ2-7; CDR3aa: CASSQERFGRNYEQYF; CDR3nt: TGCGCCAGCAGCCAAGAGCGATTTGGACGTAACTACGAGCAGTACTTC
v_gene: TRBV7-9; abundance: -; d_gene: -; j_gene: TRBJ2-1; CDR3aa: CASSGTTATEQFF; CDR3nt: TGTGCCAGCAGCGGTACCACAGCGACCGAGCAGTTCTTC
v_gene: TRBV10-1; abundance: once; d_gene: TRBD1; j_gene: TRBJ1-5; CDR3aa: CASRVGQGGQPQHF; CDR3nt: TGCGCCAGCAGAGTGGGACAGGGCGGACAGCCCCAGCATTTT
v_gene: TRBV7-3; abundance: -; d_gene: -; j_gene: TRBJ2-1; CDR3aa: CASSLTPDNEQFF; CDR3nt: TGTGCCAGCAGCTTAACGCCCGACAATGAGCAGTTCTTC
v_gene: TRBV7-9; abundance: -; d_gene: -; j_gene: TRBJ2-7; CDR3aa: CASGPGTVRYEQYF; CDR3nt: TGTGCCAGCGGGCCCGGCACAGTAAGGTACGAGCAGTACTTC
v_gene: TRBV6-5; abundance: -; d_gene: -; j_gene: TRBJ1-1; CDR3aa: CASNPRMGLTAEAFF; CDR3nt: TGTGCCAGCAACCCAAGGATGGGGTTGACAGCTGAAGCTTTCTTT
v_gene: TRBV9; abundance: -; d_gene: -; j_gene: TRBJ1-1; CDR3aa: CASSVFAGAEAFF; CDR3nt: TGTGCCAGCAGCGTATTTGCGGGGGCGGAAGCTTTCTTT
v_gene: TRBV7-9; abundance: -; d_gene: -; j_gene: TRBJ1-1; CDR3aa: CASSLEGTLNTEAFF; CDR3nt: TGTGCCAGCAGCTTAGAGGGAACGCTGAACACTGAAGCTTTCTTT
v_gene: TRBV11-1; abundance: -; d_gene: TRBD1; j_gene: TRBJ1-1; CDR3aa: CASSLLQGTGAEAFF; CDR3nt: TGTGCCAGCAGCTTACTACAGGGGACTGGAGCTGAAGCTTTCTTT
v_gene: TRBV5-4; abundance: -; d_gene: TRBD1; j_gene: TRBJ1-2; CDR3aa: CASSWRDSNYGYTF; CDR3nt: TGTGCCAGCAGTTGGCGGGACAGCAACTATGGCTACACCTTC
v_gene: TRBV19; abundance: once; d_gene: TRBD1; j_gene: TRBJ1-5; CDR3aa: CASSRSGTANQPQHF; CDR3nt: TGTGCCAGTAGCAGGAGTGGGACAGCCAATCAGCCCCAGCATTTT
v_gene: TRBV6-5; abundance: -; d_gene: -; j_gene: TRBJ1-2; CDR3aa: CASSPEGGFYGYTF; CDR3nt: TGTGCCAGCAGCCCCGAGGGGGGCTTCTATGGCTACACCTTC
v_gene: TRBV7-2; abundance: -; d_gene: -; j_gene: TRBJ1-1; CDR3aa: CASSYQVGAEAFF; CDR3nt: TGTGCCAGCAGCTACCAAGTCGGGGCTGAAGCTTTCTTT
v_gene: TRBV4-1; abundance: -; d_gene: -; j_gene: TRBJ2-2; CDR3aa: CASSQDFGNTGELFF; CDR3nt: TGCGCCAGCAGCCAAGATTTTGGAAACACCGGGGAGCTGTTTTTT
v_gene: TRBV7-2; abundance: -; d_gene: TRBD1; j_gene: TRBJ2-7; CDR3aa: CASSPRTGMYEQYF; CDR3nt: TGTGCCAGCAGCCCCCGGACAGGGATGTACGAGCAGTACTTC
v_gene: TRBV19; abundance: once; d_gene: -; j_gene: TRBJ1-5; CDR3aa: CASSMWGNQPQHF; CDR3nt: TGTGCCAGTAGTATGTGGGGGAATCAGCCCCAGCATTTT
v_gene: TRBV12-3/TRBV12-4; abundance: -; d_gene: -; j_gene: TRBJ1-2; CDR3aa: CASSFGGSGYTF; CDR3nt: TGTGCCAGCAGTTTCGGGGGCAGCGGCTACACCTTC